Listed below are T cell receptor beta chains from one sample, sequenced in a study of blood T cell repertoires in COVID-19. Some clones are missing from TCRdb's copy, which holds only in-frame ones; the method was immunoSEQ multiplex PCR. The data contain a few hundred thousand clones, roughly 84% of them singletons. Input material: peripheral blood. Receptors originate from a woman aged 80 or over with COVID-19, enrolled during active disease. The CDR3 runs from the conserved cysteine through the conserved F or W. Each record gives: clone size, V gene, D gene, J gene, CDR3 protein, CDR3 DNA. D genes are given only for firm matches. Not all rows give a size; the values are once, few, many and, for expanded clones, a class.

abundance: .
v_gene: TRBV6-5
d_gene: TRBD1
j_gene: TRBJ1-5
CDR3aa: CASSPTGDSNQPQHF
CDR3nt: TGTGCCAGCAGCCCGACAGGGGATAGCAATCAGCCCCAGCATTTT

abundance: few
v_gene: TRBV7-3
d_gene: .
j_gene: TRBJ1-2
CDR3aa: CASSLGVGGILF
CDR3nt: TGTGCCAGCAGCTTAGGGGTGGGAGGTATCCTCTTC

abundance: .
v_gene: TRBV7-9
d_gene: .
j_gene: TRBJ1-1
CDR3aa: CASSEGEVNTEAFF
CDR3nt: TGTGCCAGCAGCGAGGGAGAAGTGAACACTGAAGCTTTCTTT

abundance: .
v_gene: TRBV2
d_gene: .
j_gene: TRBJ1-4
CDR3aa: CASLLRLGPNEKLFF
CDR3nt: TGTGCCAGCCTCCTTCGACTGGGGCCAAATGAAAAACTGTTTTTT

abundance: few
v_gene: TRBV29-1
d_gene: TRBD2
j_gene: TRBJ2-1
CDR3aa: CSVGSGVYNEQFF
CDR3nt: TGCAGCGTTGGTAGCGGGGTATACAATGAGCAGTTCTTC

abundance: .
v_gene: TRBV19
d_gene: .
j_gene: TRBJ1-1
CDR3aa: CASSDPPQGSTEAFF
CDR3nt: TGTGCCAGTAGCGACCCACCGCAGGGATCCACTGAAGCTTTCTTT

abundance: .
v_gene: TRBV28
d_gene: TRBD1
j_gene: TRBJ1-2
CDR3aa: CASRTGGENYGYTF
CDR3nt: TGTGCCAGCAGGACAGGGGGGGAGAACTATGGCTACACCTTC

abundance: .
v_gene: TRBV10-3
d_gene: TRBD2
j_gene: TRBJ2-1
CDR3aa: CAISYSGGTVNEQFF
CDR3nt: TGTGCCATCAGTTATAGCGGGGGGACGGTGAATGAGCAGTTCTTC

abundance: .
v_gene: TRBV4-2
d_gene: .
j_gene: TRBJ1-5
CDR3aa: CASSQELAGVERQPQHF
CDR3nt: TGTGCCAGCAGCCAAGAATTGGCAGGGGTGGAGAGGCAGCCCCAGCATTTT

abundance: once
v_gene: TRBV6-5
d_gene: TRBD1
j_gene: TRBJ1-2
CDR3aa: CASSSNRDRFLGYTF
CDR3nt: TGTGCCAGCAGTTCCAACCGGGACAGGTTTTTAGGCTACACCTTC

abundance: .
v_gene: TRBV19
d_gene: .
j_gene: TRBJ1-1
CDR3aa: CASKEEFGTEAFF
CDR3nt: TGTGCCAGTAAGGAGGAATTCGGGACTGAAGCTTTCTTT

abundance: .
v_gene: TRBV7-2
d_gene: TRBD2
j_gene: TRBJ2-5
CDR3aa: CASSPMGLAGVKTQYF
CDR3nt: TGTGCCAGCAGCCCCATGGGACTAGCGGGGGTGAAGACCCAGTACTTC

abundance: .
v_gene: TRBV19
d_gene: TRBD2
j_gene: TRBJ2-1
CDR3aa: CASNGRGGSSSYNEQFF
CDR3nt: TGTGCCAGTAATGGGCGGGGGGGCTCTAGCTCCTACAATGAGCAGTTCTTC

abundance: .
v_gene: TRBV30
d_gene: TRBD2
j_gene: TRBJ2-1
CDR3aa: CAWSISGGFYEQFF
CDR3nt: TGTGCCTGGAGCATTTCGGGGGGGTTCTATGAGCAGTTCTTC

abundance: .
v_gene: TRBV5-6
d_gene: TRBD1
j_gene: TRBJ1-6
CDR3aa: CASSLGQGIIAPLHF
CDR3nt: TGTGCCAGCAGCTTAGGACAGGGGATTATCGCACCCCTCCACTTT

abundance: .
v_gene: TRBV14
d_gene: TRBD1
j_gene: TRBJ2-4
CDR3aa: CASSQGVLYRGNIQYF
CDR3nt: TGTGCCAGCAGCCAAGGTGTGCTCTACAGGGGGAACATTCAGTACTTC

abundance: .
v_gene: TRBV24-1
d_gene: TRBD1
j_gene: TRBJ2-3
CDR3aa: CATSETGTGVTGTQYF
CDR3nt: TGTGCCACCAGTGAGACCGGGACAGGGGTGACAGGTACGCAGTATTTT

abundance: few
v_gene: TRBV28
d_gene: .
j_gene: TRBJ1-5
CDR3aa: CASSLGGGQQPQHF
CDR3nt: TGTGCCAGCAGTTTAGGGGGGGGGCAACAGCCCCAGCATTTT

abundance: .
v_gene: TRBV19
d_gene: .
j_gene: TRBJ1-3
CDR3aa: CASRDNPGNTIYF
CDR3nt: TGTGCCAGTCGGGACAACCCTGGAAACACCATATATTTT

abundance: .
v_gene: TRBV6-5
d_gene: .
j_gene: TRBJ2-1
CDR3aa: CASRTPGGNEQFF
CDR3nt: TGTGCCAGCAGGACCCCAGGGGGGAATGAGCAGTTCTTC

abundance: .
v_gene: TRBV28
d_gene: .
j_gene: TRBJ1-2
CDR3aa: CASSLLKAGGYTF
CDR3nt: TGTGCCAGCAGTTTATTAAAGGCGGGGGGCTACACCTTC

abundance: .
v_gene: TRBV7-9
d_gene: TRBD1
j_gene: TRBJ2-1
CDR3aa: CASSWDRVYNEQFF
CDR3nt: TGTGCCAGCAGCTGGGACAGAGTCTACAATGAGCAGTTCTTC

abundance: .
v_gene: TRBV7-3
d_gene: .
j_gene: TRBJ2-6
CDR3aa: CASSLTGGRSSGANVLTF
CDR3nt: TGTGCCAGCAGCTTAACGGGGGGACGAAGCTCTGGGGCCAACGTCCTGACTTTC

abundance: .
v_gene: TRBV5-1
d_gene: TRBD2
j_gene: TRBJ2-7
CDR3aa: CASSSGRLAGGSYEQYF
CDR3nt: TGCGCCAGCAGCTCCGGCCGGCTAGCGGGGGGTTCCTACGAGCAGTACTTC

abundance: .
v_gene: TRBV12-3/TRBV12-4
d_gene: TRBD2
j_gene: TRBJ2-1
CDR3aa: CASRAGHEQFF
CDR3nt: TGTGCCAGCAGAGCGGGACATGAGCAGTTCTTC

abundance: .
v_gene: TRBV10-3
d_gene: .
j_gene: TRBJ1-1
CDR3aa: CAIRNPVRDTEAFF
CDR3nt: TGTGCCATCAGAAATCCTGTAAGAGACACTGAAGCTTTCTTT

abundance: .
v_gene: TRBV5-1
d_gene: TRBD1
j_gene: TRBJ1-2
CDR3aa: CASSRGQGAYGYTF
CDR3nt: TGCGCCAGCAGCCGCGGACAGGGGGCCTATGGCTACACCTTC

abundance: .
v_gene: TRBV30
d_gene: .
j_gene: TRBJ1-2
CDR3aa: CAWRVAGQWGYTF
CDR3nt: TGTGCCTGGAGAGTAGCTGGACAATGGGGCTACACCTTC

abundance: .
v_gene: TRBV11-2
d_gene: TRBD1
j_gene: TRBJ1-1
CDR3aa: CASSRFGTGVNTEAFF
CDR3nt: TGTGCCAGCAGCCGTTTCGGGACAGGGGTGAACACTGAAGCTTTCTTT

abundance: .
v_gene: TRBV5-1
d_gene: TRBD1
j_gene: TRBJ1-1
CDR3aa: CASSAGTGLNTEAFF
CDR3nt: TGCGCCAGCAGCGCTGGGACAGGGTTGAACACTGAAGCTTTCTTT

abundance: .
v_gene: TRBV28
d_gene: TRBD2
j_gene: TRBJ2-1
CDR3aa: CASRTSGGANEQFF
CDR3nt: TGTGCCAGCAGGACTAGCGGGGGGGCCAATGAGCAGTTCTTC

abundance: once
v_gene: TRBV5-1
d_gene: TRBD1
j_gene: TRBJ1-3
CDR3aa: CASSLESIQGALNTIYF
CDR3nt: TGCGCCAGCAGCTTGGAGAGTATCCAGGGGGCACTGAACACCATATATTTT

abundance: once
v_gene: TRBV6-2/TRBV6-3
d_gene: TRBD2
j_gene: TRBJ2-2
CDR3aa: CASSRTSGTNTGELFF
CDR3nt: TGTGCCAGCAGCCGGACTAGCGGCACGAACACCGGGGAGCTGTTTTTT

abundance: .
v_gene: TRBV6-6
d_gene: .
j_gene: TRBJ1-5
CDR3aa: CASTQAGVNQPQHF
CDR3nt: TGTGCCAGCACCCAAGCGGGGGTAAATCAGCCCCAGCATTTT

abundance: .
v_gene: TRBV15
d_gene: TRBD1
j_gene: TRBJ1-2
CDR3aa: CATSRALSGDRTGRAYGYTF
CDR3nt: TGTGCCACCAGCAGAGCCCTCTCGGGGGACAGGACGGGCCGCGCATATGGCTACACCTTC

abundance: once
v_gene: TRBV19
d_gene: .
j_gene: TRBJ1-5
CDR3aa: CASSIKGDGSPQHF
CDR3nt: TGTGCCAGTAGTATCAAGGGGGATGGATCGCCCCAGCATTTT

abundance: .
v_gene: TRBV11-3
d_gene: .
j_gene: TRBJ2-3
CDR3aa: CASSSDGGRTDTQYF
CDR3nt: TGTGCCAGCAGCTCAGATGGAGGGAGGACAGATACGCAGTATTTT

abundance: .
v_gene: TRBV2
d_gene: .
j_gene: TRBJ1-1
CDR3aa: CASRRGGNTEAFF
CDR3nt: TGTGCCAGCAGAAGGGGCGGGAACACTGAAGCTTTCTTT

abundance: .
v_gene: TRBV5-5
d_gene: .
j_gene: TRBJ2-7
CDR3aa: CASSLVDSGGVYEQYF
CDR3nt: TGTGCCAGCAGCTTGGTTGACAGTGGTGGGGTCTACGAGCAGTACTTC

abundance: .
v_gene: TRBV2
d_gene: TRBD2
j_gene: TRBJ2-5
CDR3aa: CASSGTSGGGETQYF
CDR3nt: TGTGCCAGCAGTGGGACTAGCGGGGGCGGGGAGACCCAGTACTTC

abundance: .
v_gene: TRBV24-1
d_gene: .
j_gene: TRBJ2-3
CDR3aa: CATSDERASTDTQYF
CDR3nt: TGTGCCACCAGTGACGAGAGAGCAAGCACAGATACGCAGTATTTT

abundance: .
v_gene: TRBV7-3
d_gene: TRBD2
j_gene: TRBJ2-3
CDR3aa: CASSAPRGGAQDTQYF
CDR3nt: TGTGCCAGCAGCGCCCCCCGCGGGGGGGCCCAAGATACGCAGTATTTT

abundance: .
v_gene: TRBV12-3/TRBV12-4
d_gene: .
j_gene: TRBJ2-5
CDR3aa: CASSSGYQETQYF
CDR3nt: TGTGCCAGCAGTTCGGGGTACCAAGAGACCCAGTACTTC

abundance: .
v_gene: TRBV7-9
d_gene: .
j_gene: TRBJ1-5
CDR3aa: CASKRVGEPQHF
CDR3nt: TGTGCCAGCAAGCGTGTAGGCGAGCCCCAGCATTTT

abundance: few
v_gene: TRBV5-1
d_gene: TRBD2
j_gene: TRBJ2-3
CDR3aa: CASSLGTSRTDTQYF
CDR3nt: TGCGCCAGCAGCTTGGGGACTAGCCGCACAGATACGCAGTATTTT

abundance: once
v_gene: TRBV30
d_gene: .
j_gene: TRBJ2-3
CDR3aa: CAWSPALGHTDTQYF
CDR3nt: TGTGCCTGGAGTCCAGCCCTGGGGCACACAGATACGCAGTATTTT

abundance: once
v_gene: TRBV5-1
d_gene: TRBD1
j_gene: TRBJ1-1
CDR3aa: CASSLDRGREAFF
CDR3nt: TGCGCCAGCAGCTTGGACAGGGGGCGAGAAGCTTTCTTT

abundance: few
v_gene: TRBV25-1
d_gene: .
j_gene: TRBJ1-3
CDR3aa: CASSDFTAIYF
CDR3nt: TGTGCCAGCAGTGATTTTACGGCCATATATTTT

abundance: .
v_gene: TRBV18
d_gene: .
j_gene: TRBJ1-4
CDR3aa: CASSPSAGSANEKLFF
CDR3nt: TGTGCCAGCTCACCTTCGGCAGGGTCTGCTAATGAAAAACTGTTTTTT

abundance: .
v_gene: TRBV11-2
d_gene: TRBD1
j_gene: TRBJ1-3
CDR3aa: CASSTPGQGPSSGNTIYF
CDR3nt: TGTGCCAGCAGCACTCCGGGACAGGGGCCATCCTCTGGAAACACCATATATTTT

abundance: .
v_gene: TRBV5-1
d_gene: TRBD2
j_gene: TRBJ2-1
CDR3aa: CASTPTSGGNEQFF
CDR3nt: TGCGCCAGCACCCCGACTAGCGGGGGCAATGAGCAGTTCTTC

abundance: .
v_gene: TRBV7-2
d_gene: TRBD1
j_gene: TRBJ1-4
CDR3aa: CASSSLGQTNEKLFF
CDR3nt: TGTGCCAGCAGCTCCCTGGGACAGACCAATGAAAAACTGTTTTTT

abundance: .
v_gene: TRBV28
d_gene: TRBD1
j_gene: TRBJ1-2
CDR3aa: CASRGTGVGYTF
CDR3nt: TGTGCCAGCAGGGGGACAGGGGTCGGCTACACCTTC

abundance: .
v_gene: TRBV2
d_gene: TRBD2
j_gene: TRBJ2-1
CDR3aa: CASTRGLAGNNEQFF
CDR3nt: TGTGCCAGCACCCGGGGACTAGCGGGGAACAATGAGCAGTTCTTC

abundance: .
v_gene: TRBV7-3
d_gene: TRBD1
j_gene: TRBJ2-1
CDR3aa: CASSFSGGSAYNEQFF
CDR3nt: TGTGCCAGCAGCTTTTCAGGGGGATCGGCCTACAATGAGCAGTTCTTC